The clone carrying this T cell receptor beta chain was detected only once. Only in-frame clones appear in the TCRdb table, and some are missing; sequencing was by immunoSEQ multiplex PCR. In the table there are roughly 86,000 clones, approximately 95% of which are singletons. The length of the CDR3 is 15 residues. The J segment lost 9 bases and the V segment lost 3 bases, leaving 8 bases of the junction unmatched. Germline V gives CDR1 SEHNR, CDR2 FQNEAQ (reference sequence). This entry is derived from a study of control samples from healthy donors and cancer patients. The source is a woman aged 25 to 39 in good health. Input material: blood. The chain combines TRBV7-9 with TRBJ2-1, with 10 bases aligning to TRBD2. The CDR3 reads CASSFGASGSFEQFF. CDR3 coding DNA: TGTGCCAGCAGCTTTGGGGCTAGCGGGAGTTTTGAGCAGTTCTTC.